This record covers a single T cell receptor (beta chain). In its sample, this clone was seen once. The specificity of this receptor is unknown. Base qualities are not recorded, but no much larger clone differs from it by a single base. The CDR3 spans 18 residues, from the cysteine through the phenylalanine. The read is trimmed to its CDR3 DNA, 54 bases read in frame from base 1. The germline V gene (reference sequence) supplies CDR1 SEHNR and CDR2 FQNEAQ. V and J lose 4 bases and 8 bases, and a span of 26 bases separates them. This record belongs to a study of control samples from healthy donors and cancer patients (dated by TCRdb to about 2020). Library construction relied on the immunoSEQ multiplex PCR assay. The immuneACCESS repertoire file appears here via TCRdb, limited to in-frame rearrangements. These files lack a portion of the clones; in checked studies, under half of the deficit traces to unresolved V genes, and the cause of the others is not known. For this sample there are 130,000 or so clones; nearly 90% appear just once. The ten largest make up just over 7.5% of the sample.

The sequencing input was PBMCs. The receptor comes from a man in his fifties or sixties with head and neck cancer. The rearrangement combines TRBV7-9 with TRBJ1-4; the D gene identity is not certain. The base sequence is TGTGCCAGCAGCTCAACGTTCGGGCCTCCTCCTTTGCGGGAAAAACTGTTTTTT. Its product reads: CASSSTFGPPPLREKLFF. The variable domain in full, with residues beyond the CDR3 obtained from the reference TRBV7-9 and TRBJ1-4 genes, is DTGVSQNPRHKITKRGQNVTFRCDPISEHNRLYWYRQTLGQGPEFLTYFQNEAQLEKSRLLSDRFSAERPKGSFSTLEIQRTEQGDSAMYLCASSSTFGPPPLREKLFFGSGTQLSVL.